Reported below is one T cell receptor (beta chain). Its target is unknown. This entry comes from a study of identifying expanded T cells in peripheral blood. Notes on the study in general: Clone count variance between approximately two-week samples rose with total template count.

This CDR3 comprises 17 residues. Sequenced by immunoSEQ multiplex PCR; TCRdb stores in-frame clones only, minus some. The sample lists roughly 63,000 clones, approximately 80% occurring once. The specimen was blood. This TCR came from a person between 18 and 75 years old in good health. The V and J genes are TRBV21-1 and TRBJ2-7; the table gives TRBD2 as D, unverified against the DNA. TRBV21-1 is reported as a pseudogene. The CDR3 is CASSKGSSGGLGAEQYV. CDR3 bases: TGTGCCAGCAGCAAAGGCTCTAGCGGGGGCCTGGGAGCCGAGCAGTACGTC.